Each of the 13 T cell receptor beta chains below was sequenced from the same sample in a study of CXCR3-negative and CXCR3-positive naive CD8 T cells. UMI-labeled TRB cDNA libraries were prepared by 5' RACE. TCRdb reworked the 5' RACE reads into one entry per CDR3 protein, no DNA. This table lists under 150,000 distinct CDR3 sequences. General observations from the study: When CXCR3-positive naive cells were set against CXCR3-negative naive cells, the former had more hydrophobic TRB CDR3s.

These receptors have no known antigen. Sequenced input: naive CXCR3+ CD8+ T cells from blood. Sample subset: CD45RO-CCR7+CD27+CD95- naive CD8+ T cells expressing CXCR3 (TNR3+). The receptors originated from a human donor in good health. Some clones in this sample may be carry-over from other donors' samples.

CDR3 region: CSARDRLSSTGELFF. This sequence joins TRBV20-1 and TRBJ2-2; without DNA, the TCRdb call of TRBD1 cannot be checked. The CDR3 loop spans 15 amino acids. The germline gives CDR1 DFQATT, CDR2 SNEGSKA (reference sequence).

The rearrangement links TRBV28 to TRBJ2-5; TCRdb lists TRBD2, though no DNA is available to test this call. The CDR3 extends over 15 amino acids. In germline, CDR1 is MDHEN, CDR2 SYDVKM. This chain's CDR3 is CASSFPAGVSETQYF.

The rearrangement uses TRBV5-1 and TRBJ2-5; TCRdb's D gene call, TRBD2, goes unchecked for lack of DNA. This CDR3 contains 17 residues. CDR1 is SGHRS, CDR2 YFSETQ, per germline. This CDR3 is CASSLGSSGVYQETQYF.

The rearrangement joins TRBV19 to TRBJ2-1; TCRdb selects TRBD2, and the lack of DNA leaves this call unchecked. The CDR3 runs to 17 residues. The V gene's germline CDR1 is LNHDA and CDR2 SQIVND (reference sequence). The CDR3 region is CASSIEASGRSYNEQFF.

The rearrangement uses TRBV29-1 and TRBJ2-3; TCRdb proposes TRBD2, but this gene call is untestable without DNA. CDR1 and CDR2 (germline): SQVTM, ANQGSEA. The CDR3 runs to 16 residues. The CDR3 loop reads CSVEGGLAGSTDTQYF.

The chain couples TRBV28 to TRBJ2-1. Germline V gives CDR1 MDHEN, CDR2 SYDVKM. The CDR3 spans 13 residues. The chain's CDR3 is CASSFHRLAGQFF.

The J gene is TRBJ1-2, the V gene TRBV7-2. The CDR3 consists of 14 residues. Germline-derived CDR1 and CDR2 are SGHTA and FQGNSA. CDR3 sequence reads: CASSLIDNNYGYTF.

The gene calls are TRBV4-3 and TRBJ2-7; TCRdb names TRBD2, which stays unverified in the absence of DNA. The germline gives CDR1 LGHNA, CDR2 YSLEER. There are 11 residues in the CDR3. The CDR3 reads CASGQGHEQYF.

The chain carries TRBV24-1 and TRBJ2-3; the D gene TCRdb calls, TRBD1, cannot be checked with no DNA. Germline CDR1 and CDR2: KGHDR and SFDVKD. This CDR3 has 18 residues. This chain's CDR3 is CATSDLAVGGLYTDTQYF.

This chain uses TRBV6-5 with TRBJ2-2; checking the TCRdb D call of TRBD1 is not possible without DNA. From germline, CDR1 is MNHEY and CDR2 SVGAGI. The CDR3 is 13 residues long. The CDR3: CASNGGSAGELFF.

V usage is TRBV5-6 and J usage is TRBJ2-1; TCRdb names TRBD2, which stays unverified in the absence of DNA. The length of the CDR3 is 13 residues. Germline assignment: CDR1 SGHDT and CDR2 YYEEEE. This chain's CDR3 is CASSSVGTSEQFF.

The CDR3 sequence: CSAADSETNYGYTF. The rearrangement joins TRBV20-1 to TRBJ1-2. This CDR3 region has 14 residues. Germline V gives CDR1 DFQATT, CDR2 SNEGSKA (reference sequence).

The rearrangement uses TRBV4-3 and TRBJ2-7; the D gene TCRdb calls, TRBD2, cannot be checked with no DNA. Germline V CDR1 and CDR2: LGHNA, YSLEER. CDR3 length: 16 amino acids. The CDR3 reads CASSQRPTEGFDEQYF.